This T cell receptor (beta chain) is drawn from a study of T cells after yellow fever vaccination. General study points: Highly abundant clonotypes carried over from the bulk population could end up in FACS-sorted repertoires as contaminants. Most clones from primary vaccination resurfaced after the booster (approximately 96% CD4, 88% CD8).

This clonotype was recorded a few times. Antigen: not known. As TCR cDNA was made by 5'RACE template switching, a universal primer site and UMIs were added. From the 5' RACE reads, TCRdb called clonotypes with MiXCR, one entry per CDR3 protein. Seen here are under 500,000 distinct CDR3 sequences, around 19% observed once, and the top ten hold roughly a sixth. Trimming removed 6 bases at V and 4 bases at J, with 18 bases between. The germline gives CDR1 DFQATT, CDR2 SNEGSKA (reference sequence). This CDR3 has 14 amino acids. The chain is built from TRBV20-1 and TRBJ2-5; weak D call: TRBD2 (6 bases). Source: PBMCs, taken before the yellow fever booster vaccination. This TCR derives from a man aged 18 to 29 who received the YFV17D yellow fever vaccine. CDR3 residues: CSAPRTDGGETQYF. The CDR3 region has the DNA TGCAGTGCCCCCCGGACCGACGGGGGAGAGACCCAGTACTTC.